Sequencing of this T cell receptor beta chain was carried out in a study of cytomegalovirus exposure and HLA in healthy donors. About the study: Most donors, around 81% of over 350 genotyped, fell in the Caucasian-associated ancestry cluster. Findings of the study overall: The listing of 150 to 200 TCR beta chains classed them as cytomegalovirus-associated.

This clone has just one count. Its target is not known. This PCR relied on a set of 60 Vbeta primers and 13 Jbeta primers. Profiling relied on immunoSEQ multiplex PCR, and the TCRdb table lists in-frame clones only, not all of them. The table has roughly 120,000 clones, approximately 69% seen once. The donors were healthy bone marrow donors. Sequencing used PBMCs. The origin of this receptor is a woman aged 45-65 years in good health and CMV-seropositive.

CDR3 DNA sequence: TGCGCCAGCAGCACCCTACTAGCGGGGATCCAAGAGACCCAGTACTTC. It encodes CASSTLLAGIQETQYF. The V call is TRBV5-1, the J call TRBJ2-5; 10 bases are shared with TRBD2. Germline-derived CDR1 and CDR2 are SGHRS and YFSETQ. V lost 4 bases and J lost 1; bases outside the gene matches: 7. The CDR3 runs 16 residues.